This TCR beta chain derives from a study of blood T cell repertoires in COVID-19. Germline CDR1 and CDR2: MNHEY and SMNVEV (reference sequence). Trimming took 5 bases from V and 3 from J; bases not matched to a gene: 6. The CDR3 is made up of 14 amino acids. Method: immunoSEQ multiplex PCR; TCRdb's copy keeps in-frame clones and lacks some. The sample lists over 130,000 clones; approximately 80% were seen once. This TCR was sampled from a woman between 18 and 30 years old who had been exposed to COVID-19. V usage is TRBV27 and J usage is TRBJ1-2; 7 bases are shared with TRBD1. The specimen was PBMCs or T cells enriched from blood (not recorded which). CDR3 coding DNA: TGTGCCAGCAGTCCATCCGGGACAGACTATGGCTACACCTTC. It specifies CASSPSGTDYGYTF.